The text below deals with one T cell receptor beta chain. This clonotype has only a few counts. Its antigen is still unknown. Per-nucleotide qualities are absent, and no much larger clonotype sits a single base away. The germline V gene sets CDR1 to LGHNA and CDR2 to YSLEER. V sheds 1 base and J sheds 0 bases, leaving 16 bases between their ends. The CDR3 runs 19 amino acids, cysteine and phenylalanine included. Of all the DNA, just the CDR3 is kept, 57 bases in frame from base 1. To test for a precursor-effector relationship among CD4 cytotoxic T cells, four sorted CD4+ memory subsets (TCM, TEM, IL-7Rhigh TEMRA, IL-7R- TEMRA) underwent bulk UMI-based TCR sequencing. The cells came from peripheral blood mononuclear cells that had been isolated from human blood. The data were taken from a study of precursors of human CD4 cytotoxic T cells (dated by TCRdb to 2016 to 2019). Regarding the complete study: In total, CD4+ memory subsets from 11 to 15 donors went into the bulk TCR-seq analysis. TCR-seq analysis of 14 donors yielded TCRalpha and TCRbeta chain sequences (table S7).

Summary of the overall study and its limitations: A bigger share of IL-7Rhigh TEMRA clonotypes consisted of expanded effector clonotypes than was the case for TEM or TCM clonotypes. Only about 95% of the 14 donors were included in some bulk TCR-seq comparisons, which suggests that not every subset was available for every donor. More restricted TCR repertoires, with lower diversity and more expanded clonotypes, were shown by IL-7Rhigh and IL-7R- TEMRA subsets than by TCM and TEM subsets. According to the authors, a human observational design cannot definitively establish the direction of differentiation between precursor and effector cells.

These reads were obtained on an Illumina MiSeq. Per the authors' processing: The Shannon-Wiener index, computed in VDJtools, was used to measure repertoire diversity. A TCRbeta clonotype counted as expanded if its clonotype frequency was 3 or higher. TCRdb's own reprocessing of the public reads used fastp at Q25 and MiXCR and kept productive beta chains. Identical CDR3 protein sequences are pooled into one entry, listed with their most common genes and DNA. TCRdb, not the original authors, processed these V and J calls. The sample table holds approximately 510 distinct CDR3 sequences, of which 21% were seen once. Roughly 20% of the sample comes from the top ten.

The material sequenced was memory CD4+ T cells from blood (PBMCs). The origin of this receptor is a human donor in good health. The chain joins TRBV4-3 to TRBJ2-6; the D gene could be TRBD1 or TRBD2, each one agreeing over 5 bases. CDR3 region: CASSQGFQGRVSGANVLTF. The nucleotide sequence is given as TGCGCCAGCAGCCAAGGGTTTCAGGGACGGGTCTCTGGGGCCAACGTCCTGACTTTC.